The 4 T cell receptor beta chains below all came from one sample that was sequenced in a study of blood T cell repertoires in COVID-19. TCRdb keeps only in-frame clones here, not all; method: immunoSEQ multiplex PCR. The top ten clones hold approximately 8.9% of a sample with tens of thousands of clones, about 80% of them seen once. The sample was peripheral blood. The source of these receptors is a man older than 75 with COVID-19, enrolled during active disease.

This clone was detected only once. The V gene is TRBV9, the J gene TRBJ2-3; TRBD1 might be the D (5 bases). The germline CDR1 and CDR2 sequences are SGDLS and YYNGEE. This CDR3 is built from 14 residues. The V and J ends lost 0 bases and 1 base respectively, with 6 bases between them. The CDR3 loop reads CASSVGQRTDTQYF. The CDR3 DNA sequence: TGTGCCAGCAGCGTAGGACAGCGCACAGATACGCAGTATTTT.

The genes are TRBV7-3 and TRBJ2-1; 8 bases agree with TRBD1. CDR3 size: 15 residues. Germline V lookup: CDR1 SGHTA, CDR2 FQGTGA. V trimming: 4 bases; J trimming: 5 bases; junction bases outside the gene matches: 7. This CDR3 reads CASSSQGATHNEQFF. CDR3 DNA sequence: TGTGCCAGCAGCTCTCAGGGGGCAACACACAATGAGCAGTTCTTC.

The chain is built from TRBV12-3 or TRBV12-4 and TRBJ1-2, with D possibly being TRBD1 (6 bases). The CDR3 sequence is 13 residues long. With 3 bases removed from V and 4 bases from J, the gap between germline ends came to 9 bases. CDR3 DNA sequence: TGTGCCAGCAGTTTTGGACAGATCTATGGCTACACCTTC. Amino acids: CASSFGQIYGYTF.

Here the CDR3 reads CASSLTGRNTEAFF. The CDR3 coding sequence is TGCGCCAGCAGCTTGACGGGTAGGAACACTGAAGCTTTCTTT. The chain employs TRBV5-1 and TRBJ1-1; D remains unclear. The CDR3 covers 14 residues. Trimming shortened V by 1 base and J by 1 base, and 8 bases separated the two germline ends. Germline assignment: CDR1 SGHRS and CDR2 YFSETQ.